This T cell receptor (beta chain) came from a study of identical twins. The study's findings and limits: Excess sharing between twins was weaker in beta out-of-frame sequences.

Germline CDR1 is MNHEY and CDR2 is SMNVEV (reference sequence). V lost 6 bases to trimming and J lost 7 bases, with 10 bases between them. The CDR3 consists of 12 residues. TCRdb re-derived calls from the 5' RACE reads in MiXCR, one entry per CDR3 protein. The repertoire holds 1.5 million or so distinct CDR3 sequences, with roughly 35% as singletons. This clonotype was observed a few times. The target antigen is unknown. V gene TRBV27 combines with J gene TRBJ2-1, with D uncertain. The sample was cord blood. This receptor was taken from a newborn girl in good health. The CDR3 DNA follows: TGTGCCAGCAGGGCTAGGCGGAATGAGCAGTTCTTC. Protein sequence: CASRARRNEQFF.